This T cell receptor beta chain was identified during a study of T cell responses to AZD1222 COVID-19 vaccine. Study-wide findings and caveats: Clonal diversity may have been underestimated, and the donors were mostly white British, with more females than males. Recipients of AZD1222 seropositive at baseline numbered only 5 to 7.

Clones were read by immunoSEQ multiplex PCR, and TCRdb kept only the in-frame ones, dropping some. The data show 150,000 to 200,000 clones, about 86% seen once. A word on this clone: What it recognizes is unknown.

Trimming pared 1 base from V and 5 bases from J, leaving 8 bases between. CDR1 MNHEY and CDR2 SMNVEV come from the germline V gene (reference sequence). There are 13 residues in the CDR3. The sequenced sample was peripheral blood, obtained on day 0 of AZD1222 vaccination. The TCR comes from an adult in good health. V usage is TRBV27 and J usage is TRBJ2-5; D gene uncertain. The DNA for the CDR3 is TGTGCCAGCAGTTTATGGGGTACGGAGACCCAGTACTTC. It translates to CASSLWGTETQYF.